This T cell receptor beta chain was observed in a study of cytomegalovirus exposure and HLA in healthy donors. Note on this clone: Its antigen is undetermined.

Germline assignment: CDR1 MNHNY and CDR2 SVGAGI (reference sequence). Trimming removed 8 bases from V and 1 base from J, with 17 bases in between. CDR3 length equals 15 residues. Study-level results: TCR beta V- and J-gene trimming was later associated with a missense DCLRE1C variant. The investigators catalogued 150 to 200 TCR beta chains as cytomegalovirus-associated.

13 Jbeta primers and 60 Vbeta primers were used for the PCR. The table came from immunoSEQ multiplex PCR; TCRdb's copy has only in-frame clones and leaves some out. The repertoire holds under 150,000 clones, with roughly four fifths as singletons. The sequencing sample was made of PBMCs. The receptor comes from a male donor in good health and CMV-seropositive. The chain carries TRBV6-6 and TRBJ2-5; tentatively, D is TRBD1 (6 bases). Here the CDR3 reads CASRSPEGGQETQYF. In nucleotides, the CDR3 is TGTGCCAGCCGCTCCCCGGAAGGGGGCCAAGAGACCCAGTACTTC.